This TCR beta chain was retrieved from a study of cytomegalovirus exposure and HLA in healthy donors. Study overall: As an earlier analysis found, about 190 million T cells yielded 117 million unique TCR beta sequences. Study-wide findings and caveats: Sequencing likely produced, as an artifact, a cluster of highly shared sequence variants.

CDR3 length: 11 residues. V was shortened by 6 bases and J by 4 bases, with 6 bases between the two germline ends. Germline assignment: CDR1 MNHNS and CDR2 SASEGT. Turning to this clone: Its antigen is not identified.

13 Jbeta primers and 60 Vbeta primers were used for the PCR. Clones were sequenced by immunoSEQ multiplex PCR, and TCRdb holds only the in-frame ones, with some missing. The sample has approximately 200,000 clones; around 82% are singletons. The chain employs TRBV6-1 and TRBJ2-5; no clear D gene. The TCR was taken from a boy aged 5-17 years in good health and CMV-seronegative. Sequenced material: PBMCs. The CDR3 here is CASSLPETQYF. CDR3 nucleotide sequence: TGTGCCAGCAGCCTACCAGAGACCCAGTACTTC.